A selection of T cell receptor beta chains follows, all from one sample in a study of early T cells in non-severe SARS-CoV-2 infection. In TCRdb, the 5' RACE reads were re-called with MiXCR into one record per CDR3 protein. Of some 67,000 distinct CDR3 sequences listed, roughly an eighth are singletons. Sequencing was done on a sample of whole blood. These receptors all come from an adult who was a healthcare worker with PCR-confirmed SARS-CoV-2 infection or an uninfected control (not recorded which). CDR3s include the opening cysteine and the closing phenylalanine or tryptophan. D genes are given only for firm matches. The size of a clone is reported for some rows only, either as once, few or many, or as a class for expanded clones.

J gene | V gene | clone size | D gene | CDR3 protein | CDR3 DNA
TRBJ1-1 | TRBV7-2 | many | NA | CASSLQRMNTEAFF | TGTGCCAGCAGCTTACAGAGAATGAACACTGAAGCTTTCTTT
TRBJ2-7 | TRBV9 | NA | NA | CASSVGHGYEQYF | TGTGCCAGCAGCGTAGGTCATGGTTACGAGCAGTACTTC
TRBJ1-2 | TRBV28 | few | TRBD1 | CASSPQGRDGYTF | TGTGCCAGCAGTCCACAGGGGAGGGATGGCTACACCTTC
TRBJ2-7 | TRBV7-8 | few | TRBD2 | CASSFSGLAVEQYF | TGTGCCAGCAGCTTCTCGGGACTAGCCGTCGAGCAGTACTTC
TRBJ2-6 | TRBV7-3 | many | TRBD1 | CASSKQGAGGANVLTF | TGTGCCAGCAGCAAACAGGGGGCTGGAGGGGCCAACGTCCTGACTTTC
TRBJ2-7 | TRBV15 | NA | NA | CATSRPVSYEQYF | TGTGCCACCAGCAGGCCAGTCTCCTACGAGCAGTACTTC
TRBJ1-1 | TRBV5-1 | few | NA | CASSLSRAAEAFF | TGCGCCAGCAGCTTATCCCGGGCTGCTGAAGCTTTCTTT
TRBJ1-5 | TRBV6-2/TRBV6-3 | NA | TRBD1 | CATGQALDQPQHF | TGTGCCACCGGACAGGCCCTAGATCAGCCCCAGCATTTT
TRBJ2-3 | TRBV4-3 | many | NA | CASSQRTAYRADTQYF | TGCGCCAGCAGCCAAAGAACCGCGTATCGGGCAGATACGCAGTATTTT
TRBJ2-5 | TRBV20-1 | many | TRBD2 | CSAPRLAGDETQYF | TGCAGTGCTCCCCGACTAGCGGGGGATGAGACCCAGTACTTC
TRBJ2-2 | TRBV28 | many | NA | CASSLSNTGELFF | TGTGCCAGCAGTTTATCCAACACCGGGGAGCTGTTTTTT
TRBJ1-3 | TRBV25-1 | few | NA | CASTETGLSGNTIYF | TGTGCCAGCACAGAAACAGGGCTCTCTGGAAACACCATATATTTT
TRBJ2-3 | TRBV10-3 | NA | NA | CAIGGTDTQYF | TGTGCCATCGGAGGTACAGATACGCAGTATTTT
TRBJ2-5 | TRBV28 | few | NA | CASRREQTQYF | TGTGCCAGCAGGAGGGAACAGACCCAGTACTTC
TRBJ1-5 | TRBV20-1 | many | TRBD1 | CSASGRGRGQPQHF | TGCAGTGCTAGTGGCAGGGGGCGAGGCCAGCCCCAGCATTTT
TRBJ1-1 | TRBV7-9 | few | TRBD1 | CASSIQTGGGTEAFF | TGTGCCAGCAGTATCCAAACAGGGGGCGGTACTGAAGCTTTCTTT
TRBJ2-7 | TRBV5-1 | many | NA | CASSLFTNSAYEQYF | TGCGCCAGCAGCTTGTTTACGAATTCTGCCTACGAGCAGTACTTC
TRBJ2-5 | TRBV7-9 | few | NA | CASSSTQYQETQYF | TGTGCCAGCAGCTCGACACAGTACCAAGAGACCCAGTACTTC
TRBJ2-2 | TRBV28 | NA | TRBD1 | CASLRDRGPDTGELFF | TGTGCCAGCTTACGGGACAGGGGCCCGGATACCGGGGAGCTGTTTTTT
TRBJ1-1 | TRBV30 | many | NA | CAWSVKGMNTEAFF | TGTGCCTGGAGTGTAAAGGGTATGAACACTGAAGCTTTCTTT
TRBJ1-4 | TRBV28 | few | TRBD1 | CASTGGTGVNEKLFF | TGTGCCAGCACCGGCGGGACAGGGGTTAATGAAAAACTGTTTTTT
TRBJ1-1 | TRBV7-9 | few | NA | CASSFPLTDTEAFF | TGTGCCAGCAGCTTTCCTCTGACGGACACTGAAGCTTTCTTT
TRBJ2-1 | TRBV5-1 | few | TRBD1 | CASRDRDYNEQFF | TGCGCCAGCCGGGACAGGGACTACAATGAGCAGTTCTTC
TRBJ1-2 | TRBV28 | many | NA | CASSPQQGRVPYTF | TGTGCCAGCAGTCCGCAACAGGGTAGAGTGCCCTACACCTTC
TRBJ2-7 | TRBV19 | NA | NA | CASSIQEGPEQYF | TGTGCCAGTAGTATACAGGAGGGACCCGAGCAGTACTTC
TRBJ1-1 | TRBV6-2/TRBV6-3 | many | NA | CASRLNPRRGSGNTEAFF | TGTGCCAGCAGGCTAAACCCGCGCCGTGGGTCGGGGAACACTGAAGCTTTCTTT
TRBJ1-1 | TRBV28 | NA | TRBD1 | CASSGQGKAFF | TGTGCCAGCAGTGGACAGGGGAAAGCTTTCTTT
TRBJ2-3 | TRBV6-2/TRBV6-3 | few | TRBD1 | CASSLGQVTDTQYF | TGTGCCAGCAGCCTAGGACAGGTGACAGATACGCAGTATTTT